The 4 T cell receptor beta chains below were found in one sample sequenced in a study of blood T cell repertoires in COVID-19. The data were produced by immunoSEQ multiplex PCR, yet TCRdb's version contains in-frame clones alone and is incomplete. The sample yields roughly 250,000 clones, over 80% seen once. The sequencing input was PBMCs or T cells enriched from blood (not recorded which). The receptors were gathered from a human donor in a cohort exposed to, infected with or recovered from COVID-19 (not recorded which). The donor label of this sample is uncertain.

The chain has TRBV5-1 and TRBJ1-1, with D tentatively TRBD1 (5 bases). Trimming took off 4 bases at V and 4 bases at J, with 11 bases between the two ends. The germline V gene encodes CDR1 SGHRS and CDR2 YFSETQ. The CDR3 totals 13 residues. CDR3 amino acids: CASSQGHTTEAFF. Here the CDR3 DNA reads TGCGCCAGCAGCCAAGGACACACCACTGAAGCTTTCTTT.

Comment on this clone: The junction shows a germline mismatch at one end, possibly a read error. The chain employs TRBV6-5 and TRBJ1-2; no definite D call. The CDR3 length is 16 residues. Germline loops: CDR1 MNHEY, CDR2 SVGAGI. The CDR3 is CASSYSGASMDYDYTF. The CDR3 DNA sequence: TGTGCCAGCAGTTACTCTGGCGCCTCGATGGACTATGACTACACCTTC.

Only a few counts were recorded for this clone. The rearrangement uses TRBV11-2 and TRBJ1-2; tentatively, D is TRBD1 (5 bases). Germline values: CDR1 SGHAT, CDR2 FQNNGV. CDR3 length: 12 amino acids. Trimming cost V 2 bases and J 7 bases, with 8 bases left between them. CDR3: CASSLIGGGYTF. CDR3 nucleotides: TGTGCCAGCAGCTTAATCGGGGGTGGCTACACCTTC.

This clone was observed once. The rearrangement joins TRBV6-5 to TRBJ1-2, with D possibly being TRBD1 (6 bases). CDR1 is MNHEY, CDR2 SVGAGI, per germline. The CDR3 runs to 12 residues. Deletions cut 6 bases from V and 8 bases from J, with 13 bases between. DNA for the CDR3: TGTGCCAGCAGGCAGGGGTTCGGGGGCTACACCTTC. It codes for CASRQGFGGYTF.